These 27 T cell receptor beta chains share one sample of origin, sequenced in a study of human T cells and chemical hapten exposure. TCRdb processed the RACE reads anew with MiXCR; each CDR3 protein has one entry. The top ten hold around 3.6% of the sample, which has 73,000 or so distinct CDR3 sequences, 8.5% seen once. The time point was: patch test 2, 6 weeks after DPC sensitization. Described treatment: therapeutic diphenylcyclopropenone sensitization with weekly scalp DPC. The sequencing here drew on whole blood, taken in connection with sensitization to the hapten diphenylcyclopropenone (DPC). Source of these receptors: a woman aged 50 to 60 with alopecia areata. Some clones in this sample may be carry-over from other donors' samples.

This clonotype was recorded a few times. The chain employs TRBV11-3 and TRBJ2-3, with TRBD1 matching over 7 bases. The germline V gene has CDR1 SGHNT and CDR2 YENEEA. The CDR3 loop spans 14 amino acids. V trimming: 3 bases; J trimming: 4 bases; junction bases outside the gene matches: 4. The CDR3 protein is CASSLDRPPDTQYF. CDR3 nucleotides: TGTGCCAGCAGCTTGGACAGGCCCCCAGATACGCAGTATTTT. Full variable domain (remainder filled in from reference TRBV11-3 and TRBJ2-3): EAGVVQSPRYKIIEKKQPVAFWCNPISGHNTLYWYLQNLGQGPELLIRYENEEAVDDSQLPKDRFSAERLKGVDSTLKIQPAELGDSAVYLCASSLDRPPDTQYFGPGTRLTVL.

The CDR3 reads CASSILQVSYNEQFF. The CDR3 DNA is TGTGCCAGCAGCATACTACAAGTCTCCTACAATGAGCAGTTCTTC. The chain links TRBV6-5 to TRBJ2-1; D uncertain. The germline CDR1 and CDR2 sequences are MNHEY and SVGAGI. V dropped 6 bases and J dropped 0 bases, with 12 bases sitting between them. The CDR3 has 15 amino acids.

This clonotype occurred many times. The CDR3 sequence: CSADSGTDASYEQYF. The CDR3, as DNA: TGCAGTGCTGATTCCGGGACGGACGCATCCTACGAGCAGTACTTC. The rearrangement uses TRBV20-1 and TRBJ2-7; either TRBD1 or TRBD2 may supply D (5 bases each). CDR3 length equals 15 residues. The germline gives CDR1 DFQATT, CDR2 SNEGSKA (reference sequence). Trimming took off 5 bases at V and 1 base at J, with 18 bases between the two ends.

The J gene is TRBJ2-5, the V gene TRBV2; a possible D gene is TRBD1 (6 bases). This CDR3 has 14 residues. Germline CDR1 and CDR2: SNHLY and FYNNEI. Trimming stripped 6 bases from V and 1 base from J, with 12 bases between. CDR3 sequence: CASRPDRSQETQYF. The CDR3 region has the DNA TGTGCCAGCAGACCCGACAGGTCCCAAGAGACCCAGTACTTC.

This clonotype has a handful of counts. V and J are TRBV6-2 or TRBV6-3 and TRBJ2-1; unclear D gene. This CDR3 is 13 amino acids long. CDR1 and CDR2 from the germline V gene are MNHEY and SVGEGT. The ends were cut back, 4 bases at V and 2 bases at J, with 6 bases in the middle. CDR3 coding DNA: TGTGCCAGCAGTTCCTTCCCCTACAATGAGCAGTTCTTC. This translates into CASSSFPYNEQFF.

This clonotype was counted only a few times. This chain uses TRBV9 with TRBJ1-5, with D possibly TRBD1 on 6 matching bases. The CDR3 loop spans 15 amino acids. CDR1 and CDR2 (germline): SGDLS, YYNGEE. V shed 1 base and J shed 1 base, with 9 bases lying between them. The CDR3 sequence is CASSVSGGSNQPQHF. DNA for the CDR3: TGTGCCAGCAGCGTATCGGGGGGCAGCAATCAGCCCCAGCATTTT. Variable domain in full (rest from reference TRBV9 and TRBJ1-5): DSGVTQTPKHLITATGQRVTLRCSPRSGDLSVYWYQQSLDQGLQFLIQYYNGEERAKGNILERFSAQQFPDLHSELNLSSLELGDSALYFCASSVSGGSNQPQHFGDGTRLSIL.

This clonotype showed up many times. The J gene is TRBJ1-2, the V gene TRBV13, with 8 bases fitting TRBD1. This CDR3 is 17 amino acids long. CDR1 PRHDT and CDR2 FYEKMQ come from the germline V gene (reference sequence). V shed 3 bases and J 5 bases; nucleotides not matched to a gene: 14. CDR3 in amino acids: CASSFTGGPAVPYGYTF. DNA for the CDR3: TGTGCCAGCAGCTTCACAGGGGGACCTGCGGTTCCTTATGGCTACACCTTC.

This clonotype was found a few times. The chain uses TRBV4-1 and TRBJ2-7; D perhaps matches TRBD1 (6 bases). The CDR3 has 13 residues. CDR1 MGHRA and CDR2 YSYEKL come from the germline V gene. V lost 0 bases and J 3 bases, leaving 6 bases between the germline ends. The CDR3 is CASSQEGGYEQYF. The CDR3 DNA reads as TGCGCCAGCAGCCAAGAAGGGGGCTACGAGCAGTACTTC.

The V gene is TRBV29-1, the J gene TRBJ2-2; 7 positions agree with TRBD2. Trimming at V came to 7 bases and at J to 9 bases, leaving 20 bases not matched to a gene. This CDR3 is 16 amino acids long. Germline V gene lookup returns CDR1 SQVTM and CDR2 ANQGSEA. The CDR3 spells CSAGEAAGKGLRELFF. The CDR3, as DNA: TGCAGCGCCGGAGAGGCAGCGGGGAAGGGGCTGAGGGAGCTGTTTTTT.

This chain connects TRBV4-1 to TRBJ2-6; no reliable D call. The CDR3 is made up of 15 amino acids. Germline assignment: CDR1 MGHRA and CDR2 YSYEKL. V was trimmed by 5 bases and J by 4 bases, leaving 12 bases between them. Written as DNA, the CDR3 is TGCGCCAGCAGCAGCCCTAAAGCGGGGGCCAACGTCCTGACTTTC. Its protein product is CASSSPKAGANVLTF.

The gene calls are TRBV10-3 and TRBJ2-3; the D gene is possibly TRBD2 (7 bases). This CDR3 spans 14 amino acids. Trimming stripped 8 bases from V and 0 bases from J, with 12 bases between. In germline, CDR1 is ENHRY, CDR2 SYGVKD. CDR3 region: CAIGEGVSTDTQYF. In DNA, the CDR3 is TGTGCCATCGGGGAGGGGGTCAGCACAGATACGCAGTATTTT.

This clonotype was counted a few times. The chain has TRBV5-1 and TRBJ2-7; TRBD2 matches 8 bases. Germline V gives CDR1 SGHRS, CDR2 YFSETQ. The CDR3 has 13 amino acids. The V gene end was trimmed by 3 bases and the J gene end by 3 bases; junction bases not matched to a gene: 2. The CDR3 sequence: CASSWTSSYEQYF. The CDR3 DNA reads TGCGCCAGCAGCTGGACTAGCAGCTACGAGCAGTACTTC.

This clonotype was observed many times. The chain is built from TRBV6-5 and TRBJ1-2; the match to TRBD1 covers 7 bases. Trimming removed 0 bases from V and 4 bases from J; junction bases left unmatched: 5. CDR1 and CDR2 from the germline V gene are MNHEY and SVGAGI. The CDR3 covers 15 residues. The CDR3 reads CASSYSPGGAYGYTF. The CDR3 nucleotides read TGTGCCAGCAGTTACTCCCCAGGGGGGGCCTATGGCTACACCTTC.

Ten or more counts support this clonotype. The rearrangement uses TRBV27 and TRBJ1-5; D remains unclear. Germline V gives CDR1 MNHEY, CDR2 SMNVEV (reference sequence). V lost 4 bases and J lost 0, with 4 bases in between. The CDR3 length is 13 residues. CDR3 loop: CASSSNSNQPQHF. In DNA form, the CDR3 reads TGTGCCAGCAGTTCCAATAGCAATCAGCCCCAGCATTTT.

In its sample, this clonotype was seen a few times. V and J are TRBV6-1 and TRBJ2-3, with 8 bases fitting TRBD2. Germline lookup yields CDR1 MNHNS and CDR2 SASEGT. The CDR3 extends over 17 amino acids. V lost 3 bases to trimming and J lost 1 base; unmatched junction nucleotides: 9. The CDR3 protein is CASSEGSGGPGTDTQYF. Here the CDR3 DNA reads TGTGCCAGCAGTGAGGGCTCGGGAGGGCCGGGCACAGATACGCAGTATTTT.

This clonotype was observed a few times. V is TRBV12-3 or TRBV12-4 and J is TRBJ2-5; perhaps TRBD2 as D (5 bases). Trimming cost V 6 bases and J 5 bases, with 10 bases left between them. There are 12 residues in the CDR3. In DNA, the CDR3 is TGTGCCAGCAGCCCACTAGTGGAGACCCAGTACTTC. Translation: CASSPLVETQYF.

The V and J genes are TRBV6-4 and TRBJ1-1, with D possibly being TRBD1 (5 bases). Trimming removed 6 bases at V and 4 bases at J, with 15 bases between. The germline V gene has CDR1 MRHNA and CDR2 SNTAGT. The CDR3 has 14 residues. In nucleotides, the CDR3 is TGTGCCAGCAGGACAGTCCCCGAAGGCACTGAAGCTTTCTTT. This encodes CASRTVPEGTEAFF.

The V call is TRBV5-1, the J call TRBJ1-1; D is ambiguous. Looked up from germline, CDR1 is SGHRS and CDR2 is YFSETQ. The CDR3 spans 13 residues. The V end was cut by 1 base, the J end by 2 bases, with 6 bases between. The CDR3 region has the DNA TGCGCCAGCAGCTTGTCGGCAAACACTGAAGCTTTCTTT. This encodes CASSLSANTEAFF. Filled out from reference TRBV5-1 and TRBJ1-1, the complete variable domain reads KAGVTQTPRYLIKTRGQQVTLSCSPISGHRSVSWYQQTPGQGLQFLFEYFSETQRNKGNFPGRFSGRQFSNSRSEMNVSTLELGDSALYLCASSLSANTEAFFGQGTRLTVV.

The chain joins TRBV5-1 to TRBJ2-1; 9 nucleotides line up with TRBD1. This CDR3 comprises 14 residues. The germline V gene encodes CDR1 SGHRS and CDR2 YFSETQ. The J segment lost 9 bases and the V segment lost 4 bases, leaving 8 bases of the junction unmatched. CDR3 sequence: CASSVGQGKGEQFF. The CDR3 nucleotides are TGCGCCAGCAGCGTAGGACAGGGGAAGGGTGAGCAGTTCTTC.

This clonotype was seen at least ten times. The genes are TRBV11-2 and TRBJ1-1; D possibly corresponds to TRBD1 (5 bases). The CDR3 has 12 amino acids. The germline V gene encodes CDR1 SGHAT and CDR2 FQNNGV. V was clipped by 5 bases and J by 8 bases, with 12 bases between them. CDR3 protein: CASSPDWGEAFF. CDR3 in DNA: TGTGCCAGCAGCCCGGATTGGGGGGAAGCTTTCTTT.

The chain combines TRBV29-1 with TRBJ2-1; weak D call: TRBD1 (6 bases). CDR3 size: 11 residues. Trimming removed 3 bases from V and 15 bases from J, with 15 bases in between. In germline, CDR1 is SQVTM, CDR2 ANQGSEA. In DNA, the CDR3 is TGCAGCGTTGATGCAGGGACATATCTGTTCTTC. This sequence encodes CSVDAGTYLFF.

This clonotype was detected ten times or more. The chain couples TRBV5-4 to TRBJ1-1, with 7 bases fitting TRBD1. Trimming cost V 4 bases and J 0 bases; bases outside gene matches: 9. Germline loops: CDR1 SGHNT, CDR2 YYREEE (reference sequence). The CDR3 covers 16 residues. The CDR3 spells CASSAYRGGMNTEAFF. The CDR3 coding sequence is TGTGCCAGCAGCGCGTACAGGGGCGGCATGAACACTGAAGCTTTCTTT. The full variable domain, completed using reference TRBV5-4 and TRBJ1-1, is ETGVTQSPTHLIKTRGQQVTLRCSSQSGHNTVSWYQQALGQGPQFIFQYYREEENGRGNFPPRFSGLQFPNYSSELNVNALELDDSALYLCASSAYRGGMNTEAFFGQGTRLTVV.

This clonotype was seen only a few times. V gene TRBV11-2 combines with J gene TRBJ2-6, with D perhaps TRBD2 (5 bases). The V end lost 5 bases, the J end lost 0 bases, and 14 bases lay between the germline ends. The CDR3 has 17 residues. Germline lookup yields CDR1 SGHAT and CDR2 FQNNGV. CDR3: CASSPGKASSGANVLTF. CDR3 in DNA: TGTGCCAGCAGCCCGGGAAAGGCCAGCTCTGGGGCCAACGTCCTGACTTTC. Filled out from reference TRBV11-2 and TRBJ2-6, the complete variable domain reads EAGVAQSPRYKIIEKRQSVAFWCNPISGHATLYWYQQILGQGPKLLIQFQNNGVVDDSQLPKDRFSAERLKGVDSTLKIQPAKLEDSAVYLCASSPGKASSGANVLTFGAGSRLTVL.

In this sample, this clonotype turned up a few times. The rearrangement uses TRBV15 and TRBJ2-6; no clear D. Germline assignment: CDR1 LNHNV and CDR2 YYDKDF (reference sequence). The V end lost 0 bases, the J end lost 0 bases, and 6 bases lay between the germline ends. The CDR3 spans 16 residues. The CDR3 spells CATSRDSSSGANVLTF. CDR3 nucleotides: TGTGCCACCAGCAGAGATAGCAGCTCTGGGGCCAACGTCCTGACTTTC.

This clonotype appeared many times. The chain recombines TRBV7-2 with TRBJ1-6, with 7 bases lining up with TRBD1. The length of the CDR3 is 17 residues. Germline V gene data show CDR1 as SGHTA and CDR2 as FQGNSA. V shed 6 bases, J shed 8 bases, and the junction held 16 bases outside the gene matches. CDR3 amino acids: CASRPGTARLLHSPLHF. As DNA, the CDR3 is TGTGCCAGCAGACCCGGGACAGCCCGGTTGCTTCATTCACCCCTCCACTTT.

This clonotype was counted ten times or more. The V and J genes are TRBV20-1 and TRBJ2-3, with 10 bases aligning to TRBD2. Per the germline V gene, CDR1 is DFQATT and CDR2 is SNEGSKA (reference sequence). The ends lost 2 bases at V and 2 bases at J; junction bases unmatched: 10. CDR3 size: 17 residues. Here the CDR3 reads CSARPISSGGATDTQYF. The CDR3 nucleotides read TGCAGTGCTAGACCCATCTCGAGCGGGGGGGCCACAGATACGCAGTATTTT.

Many counts were recorded for this clonotype. The chain couples TRBV6-1 to TRBJ2-3; 7 bases are shared with TRBD2. Germline loops: CDR1 MNHNS, CDR2 SASEGT. The CDR3 has 15 residues. With 0 bases clipped from V and 4 bases from J, the junction kept 4 bases outside the gene matches. The chain's CDR3 is CASSEALSGADTQYF. As DNA, the CDR3 is TGTGCCAGCAGTGAAGCGCTAAGCGGGGCAGATACGCAGTATTTT.